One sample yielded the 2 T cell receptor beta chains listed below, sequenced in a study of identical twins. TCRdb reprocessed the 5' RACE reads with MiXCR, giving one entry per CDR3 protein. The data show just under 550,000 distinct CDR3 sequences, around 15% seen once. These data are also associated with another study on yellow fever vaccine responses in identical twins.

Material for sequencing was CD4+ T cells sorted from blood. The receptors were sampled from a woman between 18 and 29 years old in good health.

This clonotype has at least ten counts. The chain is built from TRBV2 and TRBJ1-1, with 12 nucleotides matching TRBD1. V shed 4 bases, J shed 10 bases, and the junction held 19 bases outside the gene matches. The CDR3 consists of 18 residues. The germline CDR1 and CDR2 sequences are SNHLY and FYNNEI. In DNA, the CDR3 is TGTGCCAGCAGTGTCTTATTAGCGACGGGACAGGGGGCGCGTGGAGCTTTCTTT. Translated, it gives CASSVLLATGQGARGAFF. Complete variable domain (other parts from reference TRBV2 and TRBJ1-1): EPEVTQTPSHQVTQMGQEVILRCVPISNHLYFYWYRQILGQKVEFLVSFYNNEISEKSEIFDDQFSVERPDGSNFTLKIRSTKLEDSAMYFCASSVLLATGQGARGAFFGQGTRLTVV.

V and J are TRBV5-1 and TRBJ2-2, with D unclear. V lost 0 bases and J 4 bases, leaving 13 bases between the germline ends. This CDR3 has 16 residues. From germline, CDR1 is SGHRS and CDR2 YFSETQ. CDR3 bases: TGCGCCAGCAGCTTGGGTCCAGTTGACGGCACCGGGGAGCTGTTTTTT. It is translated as CASSLGPVDGTGELFF. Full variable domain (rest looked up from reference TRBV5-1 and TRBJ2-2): KAGVTQTPRYLIKTRGQQVTLSCSPISGHRSVSWYQQTPGQGLQFLFEYFSETQRNKGNFPGRFSGRQFSNSRSEMNVSTLELGDSALYLCASSLGPVDGTGELFFGEGSRLTVL.